This TCR beta chain emerged from a study of blood T cell repertoires in COVID-19. Study background: Researchers got acute and convalescent COVID-19 samples from the United States, Italy and Spain. The analysed material was cDNA or gDNA that came from T cells, B-cell-depleted T cells, or PBMCs.

Original data processing: Nucleated cell counts were estimated from reference gene primer amplification. Method: immunoSEQ multiplex PCR; TCRdb's copy keeps in-frame clones and lacks some. That table gives V, J and clone size, and the DNA gave D and trimming. The table has about 130,000 clones, 84% seen once. Trimming pared 3 bases from V and 12 bases from J, leaving 13 bases between. In germline, CDR1 is SGDLS, CDR2 YYNGEE. The CDR3 contains 12 residues. The gene calls are TRBV9 and TRBJ2-1; TRBD1 might be the D (7 bases). This clonotype was sampled from a human donor in a cohort sampled during active COVID-19. The sequenced sample was peripheral blood. This CDR3 reads CASSAGGDRQFF. In DNA, the CDR3 is TGTGCCAGCAGCGCAGGAGGGGACAGGCAGTTCTTC. The variable domain in full, completed from reference TRBV9 and TRBJ2-1, reads DSGVTQTPKHLITATGQRVTLRCSPRSGDLSVYWYQQSLDQGLQFLIQYYNGEERAKGNILERFSAQQFPDLHSELNLSSLELGDSALYFCASSAGGDRQFFGPGTRLTVL.